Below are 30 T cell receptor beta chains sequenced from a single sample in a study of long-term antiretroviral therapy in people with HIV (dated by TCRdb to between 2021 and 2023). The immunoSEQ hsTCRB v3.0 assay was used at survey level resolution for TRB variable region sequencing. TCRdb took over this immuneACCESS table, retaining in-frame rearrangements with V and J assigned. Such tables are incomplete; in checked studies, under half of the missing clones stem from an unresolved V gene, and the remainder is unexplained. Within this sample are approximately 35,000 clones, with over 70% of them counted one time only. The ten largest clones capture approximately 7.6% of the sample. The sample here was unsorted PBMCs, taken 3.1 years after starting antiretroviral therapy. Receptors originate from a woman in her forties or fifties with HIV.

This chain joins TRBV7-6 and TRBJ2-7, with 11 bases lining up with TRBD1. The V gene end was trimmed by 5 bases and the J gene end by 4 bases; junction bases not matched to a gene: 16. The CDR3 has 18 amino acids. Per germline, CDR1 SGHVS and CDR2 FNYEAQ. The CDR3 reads CASSQKRTGGEYGYEQYF. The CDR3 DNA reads TGTGCCAGCAGCCAAAAACGGACAGGGGGCGAATATGGGTACGAGCAGTACTTC. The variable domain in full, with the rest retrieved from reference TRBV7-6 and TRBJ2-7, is GAGVSQSPRYKVTKRGQDVALRCDPISGHVSLYWYRQALGQGPEFLTYFNYEAQQDKSGLPNDRFSAERPEGSISTLTIQRTEQRDSAMYRCASSQKRTGGEYGYEQYFGPGTRLTVT.

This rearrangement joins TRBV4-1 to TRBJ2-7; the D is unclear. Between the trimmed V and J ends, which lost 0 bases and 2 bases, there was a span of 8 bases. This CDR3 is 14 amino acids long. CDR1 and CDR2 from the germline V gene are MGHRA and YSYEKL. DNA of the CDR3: TGCGCCAGCAGCCAAGAGCAGAATCCCTACGAGCAGTACTTC. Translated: CASSQEQNPYEQYF.

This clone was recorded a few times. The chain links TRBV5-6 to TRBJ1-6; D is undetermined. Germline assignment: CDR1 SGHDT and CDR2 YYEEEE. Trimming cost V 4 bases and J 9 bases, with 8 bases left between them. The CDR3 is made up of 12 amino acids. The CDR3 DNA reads TGTGCCAGCAGCCTCGGGAGTTCACCCCTCCACTTT. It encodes CASSLGSSPLHF.

The CDR3 DNA reads TGTGCCAGCGCCGCGTACAGGGAAGGCAATCAGCCCCAGCATTTT. It translates to CASAAYREGNQPQHF. The V call is TRBV27, the J call TRBJ1-5; D might be TRBD1 (6 bases). Germline-derived CDR1 and CDR2 are MNHEY and SMNVEV (reference sequence). V dropped 8 bases and J dropped 2 bases, with 16 bases sitting between them. The CDR3 covers 15 residues.

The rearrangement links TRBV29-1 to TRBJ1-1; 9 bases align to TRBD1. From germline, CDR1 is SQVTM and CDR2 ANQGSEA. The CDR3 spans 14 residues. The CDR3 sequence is CSIGQGSDHTEAFF. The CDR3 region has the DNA TGCAGTATAGGACAGGGGAGCGATCACACTGAAGCTTTCTTT. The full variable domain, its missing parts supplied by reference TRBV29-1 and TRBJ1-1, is SAVISQKPSRDICQRGTSLTIQCQVDSQVTMMFWYRQQPGQSLTLIATANQGSEATYESGFVIDKFPISRPNLTFSTLTVSNMSPEDSSIYLCSIGQGSDHTEAFFGQGTRLTVV.

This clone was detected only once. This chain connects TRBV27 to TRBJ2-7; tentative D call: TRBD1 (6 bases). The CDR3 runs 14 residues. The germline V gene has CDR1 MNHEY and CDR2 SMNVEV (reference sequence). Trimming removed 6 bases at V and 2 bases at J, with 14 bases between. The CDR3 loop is CASSRSRGPYEQYF. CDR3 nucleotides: TGTGCCAGCAGCAGAAGCAGGGGACCCTACGAGCAGTACTTC.

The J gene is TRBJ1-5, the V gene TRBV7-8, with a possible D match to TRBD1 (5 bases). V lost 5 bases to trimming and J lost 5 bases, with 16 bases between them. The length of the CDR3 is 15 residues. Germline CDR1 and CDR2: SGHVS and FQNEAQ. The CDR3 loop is CASSQGRRLDQPQHF. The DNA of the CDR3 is TGTGCCAGCAGCCAGGGACGAAGGCTGGATCAGCCCCAGCATTTT.

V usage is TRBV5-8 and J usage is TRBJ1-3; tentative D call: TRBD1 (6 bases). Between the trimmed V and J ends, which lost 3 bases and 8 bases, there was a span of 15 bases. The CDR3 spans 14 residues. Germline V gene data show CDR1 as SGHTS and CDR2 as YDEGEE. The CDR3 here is CASSSRGATDTIYF. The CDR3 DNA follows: TGTGCCAGCAGCTCCCGGGGGGCAACGGACACCATATATTTT.

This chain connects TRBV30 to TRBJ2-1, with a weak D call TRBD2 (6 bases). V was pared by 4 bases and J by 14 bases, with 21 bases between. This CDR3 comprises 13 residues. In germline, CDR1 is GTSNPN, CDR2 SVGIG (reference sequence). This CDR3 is CAWTTNRDFFKFF. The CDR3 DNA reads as TGTGCCTGGACCACCAACCGGGACTTCTTTAAGTTCTTC.

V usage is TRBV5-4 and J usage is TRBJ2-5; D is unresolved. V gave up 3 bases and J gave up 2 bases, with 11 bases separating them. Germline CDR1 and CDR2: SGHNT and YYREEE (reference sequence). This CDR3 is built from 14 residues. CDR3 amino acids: CASSYGTLQETQYF. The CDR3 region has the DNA TGTGCCAGCAGCTACGGCACCCTACAAGAGACCCAGTACTTC.

CDR3 in amino acids: CASSSFRDSGANVLTF. The CDR3 DNA follows: TGTGCCAGCAGTTCCTTTAGAGACTCTGGGGCCAACGTCCTGACTTTC. The chain has TRBV6-5 and TRBJ2-6; D not resolved. The germline CDR1 and CDR2 sequences are MNHEY and SVGAGI. Trimming took 4 bases from V and 0 from J, leaving 10 bases between them. This CDR3 comprises 16 residues.

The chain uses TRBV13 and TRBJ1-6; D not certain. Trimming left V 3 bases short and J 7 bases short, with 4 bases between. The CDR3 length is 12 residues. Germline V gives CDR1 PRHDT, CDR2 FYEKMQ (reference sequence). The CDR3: CASSFLNSPLHF. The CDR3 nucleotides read TGTGCCAGCAGCTTCCTAAATTCACCCCTCCACTTT.

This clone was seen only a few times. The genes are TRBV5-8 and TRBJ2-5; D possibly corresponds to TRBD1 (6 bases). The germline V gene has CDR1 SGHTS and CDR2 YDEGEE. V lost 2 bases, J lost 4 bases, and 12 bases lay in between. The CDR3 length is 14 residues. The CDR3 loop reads CASSLLQGLETQYF. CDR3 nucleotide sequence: TGTGCCAGCAGCTTATTGCAGGGGTTAGAGACCCAGTACTTC.

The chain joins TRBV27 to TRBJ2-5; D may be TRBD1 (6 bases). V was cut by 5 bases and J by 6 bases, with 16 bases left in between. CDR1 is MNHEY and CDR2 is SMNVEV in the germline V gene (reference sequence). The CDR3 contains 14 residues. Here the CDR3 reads CASSRMAGVKTQYF. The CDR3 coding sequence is TGTGCCAGCAGTAGGATGGCAGGGGTAAAGACCCAGTACTTC.

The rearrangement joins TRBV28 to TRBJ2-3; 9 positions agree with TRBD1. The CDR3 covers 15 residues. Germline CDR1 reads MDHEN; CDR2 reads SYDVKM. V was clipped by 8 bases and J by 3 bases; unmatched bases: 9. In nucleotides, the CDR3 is TGTGCCAGCCCTAAGGAACAGGGGGCAACAGATACGCAGTATTTT. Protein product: CASPKEQGATDTQYF.

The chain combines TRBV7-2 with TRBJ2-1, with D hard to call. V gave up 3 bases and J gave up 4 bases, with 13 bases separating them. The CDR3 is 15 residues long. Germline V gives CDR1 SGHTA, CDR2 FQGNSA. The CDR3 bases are TGTGCCAGCAGCTTCTTGGCTTGGACGTACAATGAGCAGTTCTTC. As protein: CASSFLAWTYNEQFF.

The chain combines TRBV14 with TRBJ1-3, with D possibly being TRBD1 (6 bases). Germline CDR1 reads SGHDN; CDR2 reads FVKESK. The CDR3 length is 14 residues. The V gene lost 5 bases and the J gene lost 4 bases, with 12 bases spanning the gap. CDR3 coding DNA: TGTGCCAGCAGCTTCCTCGGGGGCGGAAACACCATATATTTT. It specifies CASSFLGGGNTIYF.

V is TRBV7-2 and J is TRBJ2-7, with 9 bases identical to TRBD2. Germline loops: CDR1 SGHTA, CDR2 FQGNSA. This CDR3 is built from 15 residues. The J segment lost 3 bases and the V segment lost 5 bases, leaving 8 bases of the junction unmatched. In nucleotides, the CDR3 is TGTGCCAGCAGCCAAGGGGCTAGCGGGGTCTACGAGCAGTACGTC. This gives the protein CASSQGASGVYEQYV.

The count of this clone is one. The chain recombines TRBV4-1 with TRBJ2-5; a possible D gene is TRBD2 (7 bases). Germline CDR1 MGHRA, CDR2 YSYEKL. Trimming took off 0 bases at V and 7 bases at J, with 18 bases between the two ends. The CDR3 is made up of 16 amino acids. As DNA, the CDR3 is TGCGCCAGCAGCCAAGAAAGGGGGGGACCCGTCGTGACCCAGTACTTC. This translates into CASSQERGGPVVTQYF.

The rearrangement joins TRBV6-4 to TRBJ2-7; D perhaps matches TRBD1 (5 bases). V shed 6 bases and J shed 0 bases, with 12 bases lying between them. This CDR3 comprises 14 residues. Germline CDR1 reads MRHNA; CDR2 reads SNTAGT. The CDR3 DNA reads TGTGCCAGCAGCCCCAGGGTGAGCTCCTACGAGCAGTACGTC. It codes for CASSPRVSSYEQYV.

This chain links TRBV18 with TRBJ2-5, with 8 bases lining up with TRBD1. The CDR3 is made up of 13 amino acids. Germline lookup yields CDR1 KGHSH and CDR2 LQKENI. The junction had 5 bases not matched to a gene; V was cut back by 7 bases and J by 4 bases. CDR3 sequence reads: CASCPQGGETQYF. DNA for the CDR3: TGTGCCAGCTGCCCACAGGGGGGAGAGACCCAGTACTTC.

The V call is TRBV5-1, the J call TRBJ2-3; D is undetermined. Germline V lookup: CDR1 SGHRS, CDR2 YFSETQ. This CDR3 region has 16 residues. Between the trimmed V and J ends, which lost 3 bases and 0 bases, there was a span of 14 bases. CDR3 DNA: TGCGCCAGCAGCTCGACCCAAGGGATAAGCACAGATACGCAGTATTTT. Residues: CASSSTQGISTDTQYF.

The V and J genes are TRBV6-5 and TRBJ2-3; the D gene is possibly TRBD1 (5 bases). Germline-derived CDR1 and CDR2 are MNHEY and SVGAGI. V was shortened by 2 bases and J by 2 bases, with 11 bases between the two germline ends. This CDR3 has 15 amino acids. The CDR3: CASSYQGKVTDTQYF. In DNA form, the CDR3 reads TGTGCCAGCAGTTACCAGGGAAAGGTCACAGATACGCAGTATTTT.

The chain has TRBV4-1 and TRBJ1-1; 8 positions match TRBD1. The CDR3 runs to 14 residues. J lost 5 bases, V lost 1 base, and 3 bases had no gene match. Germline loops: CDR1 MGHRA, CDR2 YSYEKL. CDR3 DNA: TGCGCCAGCAGCCAAGGACAGGGGATGACTGAAGCTTTCTTT. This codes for CASSQGQGMTEAFF.

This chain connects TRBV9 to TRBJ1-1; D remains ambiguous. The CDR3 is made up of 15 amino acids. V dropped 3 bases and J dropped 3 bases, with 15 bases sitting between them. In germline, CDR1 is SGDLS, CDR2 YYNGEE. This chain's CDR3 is CASSAESGSDTEAFF. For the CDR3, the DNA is TGTGCCAGCAGCGCTGAATCGGGGTCGGACACTGAAGCTTTCTTT.

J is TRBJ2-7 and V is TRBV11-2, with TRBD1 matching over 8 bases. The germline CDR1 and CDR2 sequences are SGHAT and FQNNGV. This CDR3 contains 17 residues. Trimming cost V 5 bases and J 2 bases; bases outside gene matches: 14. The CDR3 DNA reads TGTGCCAGCAGCCAAGTCGTCGGCAGGGGGCCTCCCTACGAGCAGTACTTC. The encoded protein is CASSQVVGRGPPYEQYF.

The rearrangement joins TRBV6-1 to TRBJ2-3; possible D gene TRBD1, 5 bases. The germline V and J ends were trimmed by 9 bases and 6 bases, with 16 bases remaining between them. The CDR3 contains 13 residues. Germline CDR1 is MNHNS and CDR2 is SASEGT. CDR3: CARAQGPLDTQYF. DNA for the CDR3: TGTGCCAGGGCCCAGGGCCCCCTGGATACGCAGTATTTT.

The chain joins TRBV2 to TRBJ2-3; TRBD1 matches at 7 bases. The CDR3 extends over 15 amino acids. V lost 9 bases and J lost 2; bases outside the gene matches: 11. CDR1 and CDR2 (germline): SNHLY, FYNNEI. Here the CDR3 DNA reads TGTGCCAGTCTCTACGAGGGGGCCGTCACAGATACGCAGTATTTT. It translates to CASLYEGAVTDTQYF.

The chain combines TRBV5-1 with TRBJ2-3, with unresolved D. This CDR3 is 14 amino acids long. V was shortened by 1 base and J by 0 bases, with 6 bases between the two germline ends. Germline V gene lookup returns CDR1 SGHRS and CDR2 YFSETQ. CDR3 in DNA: TGCGCCAGCAGCTTGCAGGCCAGCACAGATACGCAGTATTTT. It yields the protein CASSLQASTDTQYF.

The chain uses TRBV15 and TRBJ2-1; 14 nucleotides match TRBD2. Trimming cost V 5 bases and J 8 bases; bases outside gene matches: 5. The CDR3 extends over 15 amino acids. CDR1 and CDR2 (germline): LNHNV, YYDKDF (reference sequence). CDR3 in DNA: TGTGCCACCAGCTCAGCGACTAGCGGGGGGGATGAGCAGTTCTTC. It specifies CATSSATSGGDEQFF. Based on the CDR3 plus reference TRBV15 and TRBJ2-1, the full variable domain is DAMVIQNPRYQVTQFGKPVTLSCSQTLNHNVMYWYQQKSSQAPKLLFHYYDKDFNNEADTPDNFQSRRPNTSFCFLDIRSPGLGDTAMYLCATSSATSGGDEQFFGPGTRLTVL.